This TCR beta chain was captured in a study of CD8+ T cells in alopecia areata. Reverse transcribed after extraction, RNA yielded cDNA as the sequencing template. This table comes from immunoSEQ multiplex PCR, and its TCRdb copy is limited to in-frame clones, with some not included. The sample gives 110,000 or so clones, about two fifths of which show up once; over 3% is in the top ten. From germline, CDR1 is SQVTM and CDR2 ANQGSEA. CDR3 length: 15 amino acids. Trimming removed 4 bases from V and 5 bases from J; junction bases left unmatched: 12. This clone was counted a few times. Sequences were obtained from CD4+ T cells sorted from blood. This TCR was sampled from a human donor with alopecia areata. The V call is TRBV29-1, the J call TRBJ2-5, with 8 bases fitting TRBD1. CDR3 DNA sequence: TGCAGCGTTGTCCAGGGGGCGGCCACAGCCGAGACCCAGTACTTC. Its protein product is CSVVQGAATAETQYF.